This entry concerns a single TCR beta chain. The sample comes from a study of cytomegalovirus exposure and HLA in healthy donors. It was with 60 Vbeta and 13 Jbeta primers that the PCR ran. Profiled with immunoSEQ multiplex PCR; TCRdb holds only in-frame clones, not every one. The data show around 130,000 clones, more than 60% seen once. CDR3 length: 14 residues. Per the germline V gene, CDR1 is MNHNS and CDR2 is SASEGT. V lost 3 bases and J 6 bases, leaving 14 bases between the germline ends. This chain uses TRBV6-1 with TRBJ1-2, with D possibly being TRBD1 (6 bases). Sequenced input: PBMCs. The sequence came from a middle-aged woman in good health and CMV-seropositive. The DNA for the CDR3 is TGTGCCAGCAGTGATCGAACAGGGATTCATGGCTACACCTTC. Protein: CASSDRTGIHGYTF.